The present entry profiles one TCR beta chain with its context. No antigen is known for it. No per-base quality is available; no much larger clone lies one base away. The time point label, as the study defines it: about 28 days (+/-7) after the second vaccine dose. AZD1222 recipients given second doses at about 4 weeks or at about 12 weeks were pooled, since spike-specific TCR depth and breadth were not found to differ between the two schedules. Samples from vaccinated people were obtained from the UK trials COV001 and COV002, which included a single-blind randomized controlled phase 2/3 trial of AZD1222 (ChAdOx1 nCoV-19) in healthy adults. For TCRbeta chain sequencing, PBMC samples were collected from trial participants at day 0 and at day 28 after the second dose. This entry belongs to a study of T cell responses to AZD1222 COVID-19 vaccine (dated by TCRdb to about 2021). Notes on the research overall: TCR sequencing was performed for 230 to 250 trial participants, of whom roughly 200 were given two doses of AZD1222 and around 25 were given two doses of MenACWY control vaccine. Enrollment into the trials was organized by age into subgroups of 18-55, 56-69 and 70-plus years, and those subgroups contained roughly 150, 30 and 60 TCR-sequenced participants, respectively.

The CDR3 regions of human TCRbeta chains were analyzed by immunosequencing. The paper's data handling went like this. TCRs in the repertoires were matched against a reference library of SARS-CoV-2-specific TCRs that had been generated with the MIRA antigen-specificity platform. Breadth meant the fraction of unique TCRs that were SARS-CoV-2-associated, whereas depth meant the fraction of total T cells that were SARS-CoV-2-associated. Each spike-specific TCR was assigned to its reactive spike region and to a CD4 or CD8 class using the MIRA data. Log10-transformed breadth and depth values were compared by one-way ANOVA with Sidak's multiple comparisons tests. This immuneACCESS table, as held by TCRdb, lists in-frame sequences with V and J called but not all clones. Of the missing ones, under half trace to an unresolved V gene in checked studies; the others have no known cause. Clone size and the V and J calls come from that table; the DNA yielded D and trimming. This sample gives about 130,000 clones in total; around nine tenths of them show up just once. The leading ten clones occupy roughly 1% of the sample.

Results and caveats for the whole study, not just this receptor: Because no samples from the day 14 peak response were available, repertoires could be characterized only after the peak T cell response. In the small 56-69-year group, the increase in depth fell short of significance, most likely because of low power. Participants were mostly white British and included more females than males, and it was suggested by the authors that clonal diversity may have been underestimated. Reportedly, close to half of the unique spike-specific TCRs recognized epitopes lying outside the regions that are mutated in the B.1.351 and B.1.1.7 variants. Only five to seven AZD1222 recipients were SARS-CoV-2 seropositive at baseline, limiting conclusions about previously exposed vaccinees. Vaccine-associated CD4 TCRs spanned the whole spike protein, with dominant responses in regions 160-218 and 743-854. Spike-specific TCR breadth and depth rose significantly after two AZD1222 doses compared with day 0 and with MenACWY recipients.

Sequencing was performed on peripheral blood, taken 28 days after the second AZD1222 dose. This sequence was found in an adult who received the AZD1222 COVID-19 vaccine.

DNA sequence: TGCAGTGGGGCCGGGACAGCGAACACCGGGGAGCTGTTTTTT. Its translation reads: CSGAGTANTGELFF. The sequence is built from TRBV29-1 and TRBJ2-2, with TRBD1 identical over 7 junction bases. From cysteine to phenylalanine, the CDR3 is 14 amino acids long. Only CDR3 DNA is held: 42 bases, read in frame from base 1. The germline V gene yields SQVTM for CDR1 and ANQGSEA for CDR2.